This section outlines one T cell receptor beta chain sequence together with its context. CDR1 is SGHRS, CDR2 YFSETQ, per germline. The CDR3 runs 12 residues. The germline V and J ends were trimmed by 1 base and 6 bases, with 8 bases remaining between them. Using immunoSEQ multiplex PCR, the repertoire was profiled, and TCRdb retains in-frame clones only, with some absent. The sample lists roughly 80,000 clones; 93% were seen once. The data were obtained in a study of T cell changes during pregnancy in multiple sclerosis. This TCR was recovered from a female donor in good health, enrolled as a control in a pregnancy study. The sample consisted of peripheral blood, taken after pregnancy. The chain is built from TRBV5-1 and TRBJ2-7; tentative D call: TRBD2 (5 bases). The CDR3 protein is CASSLPGGEQYF. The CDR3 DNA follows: TGCGCCAGCAGCTTGCCCGGAGGCGAGCAGTACTTC.